These 8 T cell receptor beta chains were all obtained from the same sample, sequenced in a study of cytomegalovirus exposure and HLA in healthy donors (dated by TCRdb to 2016 to 2017). The protocol used for the library was the immunoSEQ multiplex PCR assay. For the multiplex PCR, a mixture combining 60 forward primers for TCR Vbeta segments and 13 reverse primers for TCR Jbeta segments was used. Entries here come from immuneACCESS through TCRdb and include only in-frame sequences with V and J called. Some clones fail to appear in such tables; in the studies checked, an unresolved V gene covers under half of the shortfall, and the cause of the remainder is unknown. This sample's table has entries for some 120,000 clones. 3% to 4.5% of the sample is taken by the ten largest. Sequencing was done on a sample of PBMCs. These receptors were collected from a man under 40 in good health and CMV-seronegative.

The chain uses TRBV7-8 and TRBJ2-2; D is undetermined. This CDR3 region has 13 residues. Germline CDR1 and CDR2: SGHVS and FQNEAQ. V lost 4 bases and J lost 9, with 12 bases in between. In DNA form, the CDR3 reads TGTGCCAGCAGCTACCCGGGTGCCCGGGAGCTGTTTTTT. Translated: CASSYPGARELFF.

The V call is TRBV5-4, the J call TRBJ1-2; D remains unclear. Trimming removed 5 bases from V and 0 bases from J, with 8 bases in between. The CDR3 extends over 13 amino acids. Germline V gene data show CDR1 as SGHNT and CDR2 as YYREEE (reference sequence). The CDR3 DNA follows: TGTGCCAGCAGTCTGGAGCCTAACTATGGCTACACCTTC. Amino acid sequence: CASSLEPNYGYTF. The full variable domain, its missing parts supplied by reference TRBV5-4 and TRBJ1-2, is ETGVTQSPTHLIKTRGQQVTLRCSSQSGHNTVSWYQQALGQGPQFIFQYYREEENGRGNFPPRFSGLQFPNYSSELNVNALELDDSALYLCASSLEPNYGYTFGSGTRLTVV.

V gene TRBV6-1 combines with J gene TRBJ2-1; D perhaps matches TRBD1 (5 bases). In germline, CDR1 is MNHNS, CDR2 SASEGT. The CDR3 extends over 14 amino acids. Trimming took off 2 bases at V and 3 bases at J, with 8 bases between the two ends. CDR3 DNA: TGTGCCAGCAGTGAACTAGGGGACTACAATGAGCAGTTCTTC. This gives the protein CASSELGDYNEQFF.

The rearrangement joins TRBV28 to TRBJ1-4, with D perhaps matching TRBD1 (6 bases). V was trimmed by 3 bases and J by 8 bases, leaving 13 bases between them. Germline V CDR1 and CDR2: MDHEN, SYDVKM. This CDR3 is 14 amino acids long. The chain's CDR3 is CASSFGTRGEKLFF. The CDR3 DNA reads TGTGCCAGCAGTTTTGGGACAAGGGGCGAAAAACTGTTTTTT.

J is TRBJ2-5 and V is TRBV29-1, with TRBD2 as a possible D gene (7 bases). Germline V CDR1 and CDR2: SQVTM, ANQGSEA. V lost 5 bases to trimming and J lost 6 bases, with 19 bases between them. This CDR3 spans 14 amino acids. The CDR3 DNA is TGCAGCGTTCGCGAGGGGGGGGCCATCAAGACCCAGTACTTC. Its translation is CSVREGGAIKTQYF.

The rearrangement joins TRBV19 to TRBJ2-1, with TRBD2 matching over 10 bases. The CDR3 covers 17 residues. Germline assignment: CDR1 LNHDA and CDR2 SQIVND (reference sequence). The trim removed 6 bases at V and 0 bases at J, leaving 8 bases unmatched. CDR3 DNA sequence: TGTGCCAGTAGGCCTAGCGGGGGAAGGCCCTCCTACAATGAGCAGTTCTTC. This gives the protein CASRPSGGRPSYNEQFF.

This chain links TRBV7-3 with TRBJ2-7, with a possible D match to TRBD1 (7 bases). Trimming removed 5 bases at V and 3 bases at J, with 11 bases between. Germline V CDR1 and CDR2: SGHTA, FQGTGA. CDR3 length: 13 residues. The CDR3 bases are TGTGCCAGCAGCGCGGGACAGCACTACGAGCAGTACTTC. Translating it yields CASSAGQHYEQYF.

J is TRBJ2-5 and V is TRBV7-3; 9 positions agree with TRBD2. Looked up from germline, CDR1 is SGHTA and CDR2 is FQGTGA. The CDR3 covers 15 residues. Losses at the gene ends were 5 bases for V and 5 bases for J; bases not matched to a gene: 9. The CDR3 loop reads CASSLWGLAEETQYF. CDR3 nucleotide sequence: TGTGCCAGCAGCCTATGGGGACTAGCTGAGGAGACCCAGTACTTC.